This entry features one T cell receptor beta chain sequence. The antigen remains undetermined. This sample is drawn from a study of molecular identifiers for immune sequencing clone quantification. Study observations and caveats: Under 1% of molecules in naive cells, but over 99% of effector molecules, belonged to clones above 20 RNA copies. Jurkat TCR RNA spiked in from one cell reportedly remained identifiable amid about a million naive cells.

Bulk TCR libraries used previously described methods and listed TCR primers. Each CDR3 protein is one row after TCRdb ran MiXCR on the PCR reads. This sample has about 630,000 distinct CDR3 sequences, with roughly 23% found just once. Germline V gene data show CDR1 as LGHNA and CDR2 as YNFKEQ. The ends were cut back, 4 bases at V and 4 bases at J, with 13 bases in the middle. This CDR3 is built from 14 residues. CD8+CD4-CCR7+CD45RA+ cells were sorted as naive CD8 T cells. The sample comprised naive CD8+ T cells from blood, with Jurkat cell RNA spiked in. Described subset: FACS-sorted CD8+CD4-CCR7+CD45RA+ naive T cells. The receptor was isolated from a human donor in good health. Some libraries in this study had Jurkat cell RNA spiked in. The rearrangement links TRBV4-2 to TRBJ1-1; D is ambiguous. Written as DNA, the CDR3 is TGTGCCAGCAGCCTCTCGAGTGGAGGCACTGAAGCTTTCTTT. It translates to CASSLSSGGTEAFF.